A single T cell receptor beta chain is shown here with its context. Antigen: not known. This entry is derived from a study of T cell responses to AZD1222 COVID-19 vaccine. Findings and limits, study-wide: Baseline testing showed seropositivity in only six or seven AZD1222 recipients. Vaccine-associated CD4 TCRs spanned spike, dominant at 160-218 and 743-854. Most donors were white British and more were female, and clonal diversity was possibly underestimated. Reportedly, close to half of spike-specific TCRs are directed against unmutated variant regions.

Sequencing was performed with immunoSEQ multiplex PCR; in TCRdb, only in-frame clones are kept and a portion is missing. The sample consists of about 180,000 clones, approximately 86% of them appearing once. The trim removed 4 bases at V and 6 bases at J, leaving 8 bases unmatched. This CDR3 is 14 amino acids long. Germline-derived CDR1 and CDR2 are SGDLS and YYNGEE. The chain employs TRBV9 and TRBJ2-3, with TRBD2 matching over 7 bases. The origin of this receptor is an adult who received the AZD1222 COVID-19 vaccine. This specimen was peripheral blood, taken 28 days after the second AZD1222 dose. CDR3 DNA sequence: TGTGCCAGCAGCCCGTGGGGGGGTTCGGATACGCAGTATTTT. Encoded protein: CASSPWGGSDTQYF.